This passage covers 3 T cell receptor beta chains from one sample sequenced in a study of cytomegalovirus exposure and HLA in healthy donors. Assay used: immunoSEQ multiplex PCR; TCRdb lists only in-frame clones, some missing. The table includes over 110,000 clones, approximately 87% detected once. The source material was PBMCs. Receptors were obtained from a man between 18 and 29 years old in good health and CMV-seronegative.

The CDR3 loop is CSVGRNTDTQYF. CDR3 bases: TGCAGCGTTGGGCGGAACACAGATACGCAGTATTTT. The chain has TRBV29-1 and TRBJ2-3; no clear D gene. Trimming took 4 bases from V and 2 from J, leaving 7 bases between them. CDR1 and CDR2 from the germline V gene are SQVTM and ANQGSEA. This CDR3 has 12 amino acids.

J is TRBJ2-7 and V is TRBV2, with 7 positions matching TRBD2. The CDR3 covers 14 residues. V lost 8 bases and J lost 0; bases outside the gene matches: 7. Germline CDR1 is SNHLY and CDR2 is FYNNEI. Written as DNA, the CDR3 is TGTGCCAGCCACGGGCGGGAGACCTCCTACGAGCAGTACTTC. Protein product: CASHGRETSYEQYF.

This rearrangement joins TRBV4-1 to TRBJ1-6; D possibly corresponds to TRBD1 (5 bases). CDR3 length: 16 amino acids. Trimming shortened V by 3 bases and J by 10 bases, and 19 bases separated the two germline ends. Per the germline V gene, CDR1 is MGHRA and CDR2 is YSYEKL. The CDR3 nucleotides are TGCGCCAGCAGCCAGCAAACCGGGACTCCATTATCACCCCTCCACTTT. This gives the protein CASSQQTGTPLSPLHF.